These 2 T cell receptor beta chains share one sample of origin, sequenced in a study of blood T cell repertoires in COVID-19. Some clones are missing from TCRdb's copy, which holds only in-frame ones; the method was immunoSEQ multiplex PCR. Here the sample spans hundreds of thousands of clones, 75% to 90% being singletons. Material: peripheral blood. The source is a woman in her thirties with active or convalescent COVID-19.

The rearrangement joins TRBV4-1 to TRBJ2-7; D might be TRBD2 (6 bases). This CDR3 is built from 15 residues. Deletions cut 0 bases from V and 5 bases from J, with 14 bases between. Germline CDR1 MGHRA, CDR2 YSYEKL. CDR3 sequence: CASSQEPGVGDEQYF. CDR3 sequence (DNA): TGCGCCAGCAGCCAAGAACCGGGGGTTGGCGACGAGCAGTACTTC.

The genes are TRBV27 and TRBJ1-2; weak D call: TRBD1 (5 bases). V was trimmed by 4 bases and J by 8 bases, leaving 20 bases between them. Germline V gene sequence: CDR1 MNHEY, CDR2 SMNVEV (reference sequence). This CDR3 has 15 residues. This chain's CDR3 is CASSWGGGDEAGYTF. The CDR3 nucleotides are TGTGCCAGCAGTTGGGGCGGCGGGGATGAGGCGGGCTACACCTTC.